This is a list of T cell receptor beta chains from one sample in a study of blood T cell repertoires in COVID-19. This table comes from immunoSEQ multiplex PCR, and its TCRdb copy is limited to in-frame clones, with some not included. The table lists around 200,000 clones, approximately 84% of them singletons, with over 1.5% in the top ten. The sequenced material came from peripheral blood. All receptors come from a man aged 40-49 years with active or convalescent COVID-19. The CDR3 runs from the conserved cysteine through the conserved F or W. D genes are given only for firm matches. Size tells how often a clone was seen (once, few, many) or the class of an expanded clone, and some rows leave it out.

j_gene: TRBJ2-5; d_gene: TRBD2; len: 16; abundance: -; v_gene: TRBV7-3; CDR3nt: TGTGCCAGCAGTCCCGCGGGAGGGCAGGGGCAAGAGACCCAGTACTTC; CDR3aa: CASSPAGGQGQETQYF
j_gene: TRBJ1-5; d_gene: TRBD1; len: 16; abundance: -; v_gene: TRBV6-6; CDR3nt: TGTGCCAGCAGGTCTGGAGGGACAGGGTTAAATCAGCCCCAGCATTTT; CDR3aa: CASRSGGTGLNQPQHF
j_gene: TRBJ2-2; d_gene: -; len: 17; abundance: -; v_gene: TRBV30; CDR3nt: TGTGCCTGCCCGGTGGACTTTGCCCCGCTCTCCACCGGGGAGCTGTTTTTT; CDR3aa: CACPVDFAPLSTGELFF
j_gene: TRBJ2-1; d_gene: TRBD1; len: 15; abundance: -; v_gene: TRBV24-1; CDR3nt: TGTGCCACCAGTGATCCCGGGACAGGCAACAATGAGCAGTTCTTC; CDR3aa: CATSDPGTGNNEQFF
j_gene: TRBJ1-6; d_gene: -; len: 15; abundance: -; v_gene: TRBV5-4; CDR3nt: TGTGCCAGCAGCGTTGAAATGTCCTACAATTCACCCCTCCACTTT; CDR3aa: CASSVEMSYNSPLHF
j_gene: TRBJ2-7; d_gene: -; len: 14; abundance: once; v_gene: TRBV7-9; CDR3nt: TGTGCCAGCAGCTCCCCCCCGGCAGGGGACGAGCAGTACTTC; CDR3aa: CASSSPPAGDEQYF
j_gene: TRBJ1-5; d_gene: -; len: 15; abundance: many; v_gene: TRBV4-1; CDR3nt: TGCGCCAGCAGCCAAGAGCAGGGTGGCAATCAGCCCCAGCATTTT; CDR3aa: CASSQEQGGNQPQHF
j_gene: TRBJ1-4; d_gene: -; len: 15; abundance: -; v_gene: TRBV30; CDR3nt: TGTGCCTGGAGTGTAGGGGCAGGAAGTAATGAAAAACTGTTTTTT; CDR3aa: CAWSVGAGSNEKLFF
j_gene: TRBJ1-2; d_gene: -; len: 13; abundance: -; v_gene: TRBV12-3/TRBV12-4; CDR3nt: TGTGCCAGCAGTTTAGGGGCAGGCTATGGCTACACCTTC; CDR3aa: CASSLGAGYGYTF
j_gene: TRBJ1-1; d_gene: TRBD1; len: 14; abundance: -; v_gene: TRBV18; CDR3nt: TGTGCCAGCTCACCAGGGACAGGGCTGTCGGGAGCTTTCTTT; CDR3aa: CASSPGTGLSGAFF
j_gene: TRBJ2-5; d_gene: TRBD2; len: 14; abundance: -; v_gene: TRBV11-3; CDR3nt: TGTGCCAGCAGCTTAGACCCGGGAGGAGAGACCCAGTACTTC; CDR3aa: CASSLDPGGETQYF
j_gene: TRBJ1-1; d_gene: TRBD1; len: 17; abundance: -; v_gene: TRBV2; CDR3nt: TGTGCCAGCAGTGAAGGAATTCAGGGGGACTTGAACACTGAAGCTTTCTTT; CDR3aa: CASSEGIQGDLNTEAFF
j_gene: TRBJ1-1; d_gene: TRBD1; len: 14; abundance: many; v_gene: TRBV19; CDR3nt: TGTGCCAGTAGTGTCCAGGGGGCGGGCACTGAAGCTTTCTTT; CDR3aa: CASSVQGAGTEAFF
j_gene: TRBJ1-6; d_gene: TRBD1; len: 14; abundance: -; v_gene: TRBV10-2; CDR3nt: TGCGCCAGCACCCAGACAGGGGGGAATTCACCCCTCCACTTT; CDR3aa: CASTQTGGNSPLHF
j_gene: TRBJ2-5; d_gene: -; len: 15; abundance: -; v_gene: TRBV24-1; CDR3nt: TGTGCCACCAGTGATCCCCGGGGGGCAGGAGAGACCCAGTACTTC; CDR3aa: CATSDPRGAGETQYF
j_gene: TRBJ2-3; d_gene: TRBD2; len: 17; abundance: -; v_gene: TRBV6-2/TRBV6-3; CDR3nt: TGTGCCAGCAGTTATAGACTAGCGGGATCCCTCACAGATACGCAGTATTTT; CDR3aa: CASSYRLAGSLTDTQYF
j_gene: TRBJ2-3; d_gene: TRBD1; len: 15; abundance: -; v_gene: TRBV5-6; CDR3nt: TGTGCCAGCAGCTTGAACAGGGGTAACACAGATACGCAGTATTTT; CDR3aa: CASSLNRGNTDTQYF
j_gene: TRBJ1-1; d_gene: TRBD1; len: 14; abundance: -; v_gene: TRBV3-1/TRBV3-2; CDR3nt: TGTGCCAGCAGCCGGCGGGACAGCAAGGATGAAGCTTTCTTT; CDR3aa: CASSRRDSKDEAFF
j_gene: TRBJ1-1; d_gene: TRBD1; len: 18; abundance: few; v_gene: TRBV5-1; CDR3nt: TGCGCCAGCAGGTTGGTTTCGGACAAGGGACAGGGGCGAACTGAAGCTTTCTTT; CDR3aa: CASRLVSDKGQGRTEAFF
j_gene: TRBJ1-2; d_gene: -; len: 13; abundance: -; v_gene: TRBV6-2/TRBV6-3; CDR3nt: TGTGCCAGCAGACCTCAGGGGCGTGATGGCTACACCTTC; CDR3aa: CASRPQGRDGYTF
j_gene: TRBJ2-7; d_gene: -; len: 15; abundance: -; v_gene: TRBV5-4; CDR3nt: TGTGCCAGCAGGGACAGACGCCTGAACTCCTACGAGCAGTACTTC; CDR3aa: CASRDRRLNSYEQYF
j_gene: TRBJ1-1; d_gene: -; len: 13; abundance: -; v_gene: TRBV19; CDR3nt: TGTGCCAGTAGTGGACAGACGAACACTGAAGCTTTCTTT; CDR3aa: CASSGQTNTEAFF
j_gene: TRBJ1-5; d_gene: -; len: 14; abundance: -; v_gene: TRBV19; CDR3nt: TGTGCCAGTAAATGGGGGCTTGCCGCTCAGCCCCAGCATTTT; CDR3aa: CASKWGLAAQPQHF
j_gene: TRBJ2-7; d_gene: -; len: 13; abundance: -; v_gene: TRBV5-4; CDR3nt: TGTGCCAGCAGCTTGGGGCCCGACTACGAGCAGTACTTC; CDR3aa: CASSLGPDYEQYF
j_gene: TRBJ1-2; d_gene: TRBD1; len: 13; abundance: -; v_gene: TRBV2; CDR3nt: TGTGCCAGCAGCCCATGGGACAGGGAAATCGGCACCTTC; CDR3aa: CASSPWDREIGTF
j_gene: TRBJ2-7; d_gene: -; len: 16; abundance: -; v_gene: TRBV6-1; CDR3nt: TGTGCCAGCAGTGCTAACAGGGCTAGGAGCTCCTACGAGCAGTACTTC; CDR3aa: CASSANRARSSYEQYF
j_gene: TRBJ2-5; d_gene: TRBD2; len: 15; abundance: -; v_gene: TRBV24-1; CDR3nt: TGTGCCACCAGTGATTCTCTAGCGGGCCAAGAGACCCAGTACTTC; CDR3aa: CATSDSLAGQETQYF
j_gene: TRBJ2-3; d_gene: TRBD2; len: 19; abundance: -; v_gene: TRBV28; CDR3nt: TGTGCCAGCAGTTTGCCTCCCCCCGGGACTAGCGGGTCAGGGGATACGCAGTATTTT; CDR3aa: CASSLPPPGTSGSGDTQYF
j_gene: TRBJ1-1; d_gene: -; len: 15; abundance: -; v_gene: TRBV18; CDR3nt: TGTGCCAGCTCACCTTCGAGCGGCGGGTTGACTGAAGCTTTCTTT; CDR3aa: CASSPSSGGLTEAFF
j_gene: TRBJ2-3; d_gene: -; len: 14; abundance: -; v_gene: TRBV28; CDR3nt: TGTGCCAGCGGAGAGAGGGGGAGCACAGATACGCAGTATTTT; CDR3aa: CASGERGSTDTQYF
j_gene: TRBJ2-1; d_gene: -; len: 16; abundance: -; v_gene: TRBV6-6; CDR3nt: TGTGCCAGCAGTCGGGGATGGGGGACTGACTACAATGAGCAGTTCTTC; CDR3aa: CASSRGWGTDYNEQFF
j_gene: TRBJ1-1; d_gene: -; len: 16; abundance: -; v_gene: TRBV27; CDR3nt: TGTGCCAGCAATACCCGAGGGACATCACGCGACACTGAAGCTTTCTTT; CDR3aa: CASNTRGTSRDTEAFF
j_gene: TRBJ1-2; d_gene: TRBD1; len: 15; abundance: few; v_gene: TRBV11-2; CDR3nt: TGTGCCAGCAGCTTAGACCCGCAGGGGGTGAATGGCTACACCTTC; CDR3aa: CASSLDPQGVNGYTF
j_gene: TRBJ2-7; d_gene: -; len: 13; abundance: once; v_gene: TRBV2; CDR3nt: TGTGCCAGCGGGGGGAGTAGGGGAGACGAGCAGTACTTC; CDR3aa: CASGGSRGDEQYF
j_gene: TRBJ1-1; d_gene: TRBD1; len: 14; abundance: -; v_gene: TRBV5-1; CDR3nt: TGCGCCAGCAGCTTTCAGGGGGCACGCACTGAAGCTTTCTTT; CDR3aa: CASSFQGARTEAFF
j_gene: TRBJ2-7; d_gene: -; len: 15; abundance: -; v_gene: TRBV10-3; CDR3nt: TGTGCCATCAGTGAGTCTGGCGGAATCACCTACGAGCAGTACTTC; CDR3aa: CAISESGGITYEQYF
j_gene: TRBJ2-3; d_gene: -; len: 12; abundance: -; v_gene: TRBV4-1; CDR3nt: TGCGCCAGCAGCCAGTACACAGATACGCAGTATTTT; CDR3aa: CASSQYTDTQYF
j_gene: TRBJ2-7; d_gene: -; len: 13; abundance: -; v_gene: TRBV24-1; CDR3nt: TGTGCCACCAGTAATTCCGGGGGCTACGAGCAGTACTTC; CDR3aa: CATSNSGGYEQYF
j_gene: TRBJ2-7; d_gene: -; len: 14; abundance: -; v_gene: TRBV4-1; CDR3nt: TGCGCCAGCAGCCAAGATCCAGGCAGCTACGAGCAGTACTTC; CDR3aa: CASSQDPGSYEQYF
j_gene: TRBJ1-3; d_gene: TRBD1; len: 15; abundance: -; v_gene: TRBV5-4; CDR3nt: TGTGCCAGCAGCACCGCTGGACAGGGCGGAAACACCATATATTTT; CDR3aa: CASSTAGQGGNTIYF
j_gene: TRBJ1-6; d_gene: -; len: 18; abundance: -; v_gene: TRBV10-1; CDR3nt: TGCGCCAGCAGTGACTGCGTCCCAAGAAGCTCCTATAATTCACCCCTCCACTTT; CDR3aa: CASSDCVPRSSYNSPLHF
j_gene: TRBJ1-2; d_gene: -; len: 13; abundance: -; v_gene: TRBV6-5; CDR3nt: TGTGCCAGCAGTTATGTCCCAGACTCTGGCTACACCTTC; CDR3aa: CASSYVPDSGYTF
j_gene: TRBJ1-4; d_gene: -; len: 14; abundance: -; v_gene: TRBV18; CDR3nt: TGTGCCAGCTCACAGCGGGGAGCTAATGAAAAACTGTTTTTT; CDR3aa: CASSQRGANEKLFF
j_gene: TRBJ2-7; d_gene: TRBD1; len: 14; abundance: -; v_gene: TRBV7-9; CDR3nt: TGTGCCAGCAGCTTAGGGGTGACAGGGGACGAGCAGTACTTC; CDR3aa: CASSLGVTGDEQYF
j_gene: TRBJ2-2; d_gene: TRBD2; len: 16; abundance: -; v_gene: TRBV5-4; CDR3nt: TGTGCCAGCAGCTTGGGTGCAGCGGGAGGCACCGGGGAGCTGTTTTTT; CDR3aa: CASSLGAAGGTGELFF
j_gene: TRBJ2-3; d_gene: TRBD1; len: 15; abundance: -; v_gene: TRBV27; CDR3nt: TGTGCCAGCGGGTGGACAGGGAGACACACAGATACGCAGTATTTT; CDR3aa: CASGWTGRHTDTQYF
j_gene: TRBJ2-5; d_gene: -; len: 16; abundance: -; v_gene: TRBV3-1/TRBV3-2; CDR3nt: TGTGCCAGCAGCCAAGTGGACGGGGGGCCCCGAGAGACCCAGTACTTC; CDR3aa: CASSQVDGGPRETQYF
j_gene: TRBJ1-2; d_gene: -; len: 14; abundance: -; v_gene: TRBV5-6; CDR3nt: TGTGCCAGCAGCTCCTTAACAGGGAGTGGTGGCTACACCTTC; CDR3aa: CASSSLTGSGGYTF
j_gene: TRBJ1-2; d_gene: -; len: 11; abundance: -; v_gene: TRBV2; CDR3nt: TGTGCCAGCAGGAGTGGGGGCGGCTACACCTTC; CDR3aa: CASRSGGGYTF
j_gene: TRBJ2-7; d_gene: -; len: 14; abundance: -; v_gene: TRBV9; CDR3nt: TGTGCCAGCAGCGTAGCGGGAGCAAGATACGAGCAGTACTTC; CDR3aa: CASSVAGARYEQYF
j_gene: TRBJ1-1; d_gene: -; len: 14; abundance: -; v_gene: TRBV5-4; CDR3nt: TGTGCCAGCAGCAATTCTCGACAGGACTTTGAAGCTTTCTTT; CDR3aa: CASSNSRQDFEAFF
j_gene: TRBJ1-2; d_gene: TRBD1; len: 14; abundance: -; v_gene: TRBV6-5; CDR3nt: TGTGCCACCTACCGAGCAGGGGGTAACTATGGCTACACCTTC; CDR3aa: CATYRAGGNYGYTF
j_gene: TRBJ1-2; d_gene: -; len: 12; abundance: -; v_gene: TRBV6-5; CDR3nt: TGTGCCAGCAGGCGTTCGGGGTATGGCTACACCTTC; CDR3aa: CASRRSGYGYTF
j_gene: TRBJ1-2; d_gene: -; len: 11; abundance: few; v_gene: TRBV5-6; CDR3nt: TGTGCCAGCAGTCCAGGGGAAGGCTACACCTTC; CDR3aa: CASSPGEGYTF
j_gene: TRBJ2-3; d_gene: TRBD2; len: 16; abundance: -; v_gene: TRBV27; CDR3nt: TGTGCCAGCAGTTACCGACTAGCGGGCCCCACAGATACGCAGTATTTT; CDR3aa: CASSYRLAGPTDTQYF
j_gene: TRBJ2-3; d_gene: TRBD2; len: 16; abundance: once; v_gene: TRBV19; CDR3nt: TGTGCCAGTAGTGCATCGGGACTAGCAGTCACAGATACGCAGTATTTT; CDR3aa: CASSASGLAVTDTQYF